Below, 20 T cell receptor beta chains from the same sample are listed, as sequenced in a study of blood T cell repertoires in COVID-19. The repertoire was sequenced with immunoSEQ multiplex PCR; TCRdb's copy has only in-frame clones and lacks some. Of fewer than 350,000 clones in the sample, under 95% are singletons; the top ten hold 2.8%. The sequenced material came from PBMCs or T cells enriched from blood (not recorded which). Receptor source: a man between 35 and 55 years old who had been exposed to COVID-19.

The chain joins TRBV7-8 to TRBJ2-7; 11 bases are a match to TRBD1. With V trimmed by 5 bases and J by 4 bases, 4 bases remained unmatched. The V gene's germline CDR1 is SGHVS and CDR2 FQNEAQ. The CDR3 sequence is 14 residues long. CDR3 residues: CASSDRDRGYEQYF. The DNA of the CDR3 is TGTGCCAGCAGCGACCGGGACAGGGGGTACGAGCAGTACTTC.

The V and J genes are TRBV15 and TRBJ1-4; 8 positions agree with TRBD1. The CDR3 runs to 17 residues. CDR1 and CDR2 from the germline V gene are LNHNV and YYDKDF (reference sequence). After removal of 3 bases from V and 6 bases from J, the junction contained 12 bases not matched to a gene. The chain's CDR3 is CATSRGWNTGGDEKLFF. In DNA, the CDR3 is TGTGCCACCAGCAGGGGCTGGAATACAGGGGGAGATGAAAAACTGTTTTTT. Full variable domain (missing parts from reference TRBV15 and TRBJ1-4): DAMVIQNPRYQVTQFGKPVTLSCSQTLNHNVMYWYQQKSSQAPKLLFHYYDKDFNNEADTPDNFQSRRPNTSFCFLDIRSPGLGDTAMYLCATSRGWNTGGDEKLFFGSGTQLSVL.

This chain links TRBV19 with TRBJ1-5, with TRBD1 matching over 12 bases. Per the germline V gene, CDR1 is LNHDA and CDR2 is SQIVND (reference sequence). The CDR3 has 15 residues. Losses at the gene ends were 4 bases for V and 4 bases for J; bases not matched to a gene: 2. The CDR3, as DNA: TGTGCCAGTAGTAGGGACAGGGGGCTTAATCAGCCCCAGCATTTT. Translated: CASSRDRGLNQPQHF.

The J gene is TRBJ1-4, the V gene TRBV6-1; 9 positions match TRBD1. The CDR3 loop spans 16 amino acids. V trimming: 2 bases; J trimming: 7 bases; junction bases outside the gene matches: 8. CDR1 is MNHNS and CDR2 is SASEGT in the germline V gene. CDR3 bases: TGTGCCAGCAGTGAACGGTCAGGGACAGGGATTGAAAAACTGTTTTTT. Translation: CASSERSGTGIEKLFF.

The J gene is TRBJ2-5, the V gene TRBV2, with D perhaps matching TRBD1 (6 bases). V was clipped by 4 bases and J by 2 bases, with 8 bases between them. Germline V gene sequence: CDR1 SNHLY, CDR2 FYNNEI. The CDR3 is made up of 13 amino acids. Written as DNA, the CDR3 is TGTGCCAGCAGTGCTGGACAGCAAGAGACCCAGTACTTC. Translation: CASSAGQQETQYF.

Written as DNA, the CDR3 is TGTGCCAGCAGCGAAGGGGGGACTAGCGGGAACGAGCAGTACTTC. It translates to CASSEGGTSGNEQYF. The chain is built from TRBV5-6 and TRBJ2-7; 13 nucleotides match TRBD2. From germline, CDR1 is SGHDT and CDR2 YYEEEE. Trimming at V came to 4 bases and at J to 5 bases, leaving 6 bases not matched to a gene. CDR3 length equals 15 residues. Filled out from reference TRBV5-6 and TRBJ2-7, the complete variable domain reads DAGVTQSPTHLIKTRGQQVTLRCSPKSGHDTVSWYQQALGQGPQFIFQYYEEEERQRGNFPDRFSGHQFPNYSSELNVNALLLGDSALYLCASSEGGTSGNEQYFGPGTRLTVT.

J is TRBJ1-1 and V is TRBV19; 8 bases are shared with TRBD1. The CDR3 consists of 16 residues. Germline-derived CDR1 and CDR2 are LNHDA and SQIVND (reference sequence). J was trimmed by 0 bases and V by 7 bases; bases with no gene match: 10. In DNA, the CDR3 is TGTGCCAGTACCAGGGGACAGGCAATGATGAACACTGAAGCTTTCTTT. Its protein is CASTRGQAMMNTEAFF.

V is TRBV3-1 (or the pseudogene TRBV3-2) and J is TRBJ2-2; TRBD1 is a possible D gene (5 bases). There are 17 residues in the CDR3. Germline V lookup: CDR1 LGHDT, CDR2 YNNKEL (reference sequence). V was cut by 0 bases and J by 4 bases, with 15 bases left in between. The CDR3 nucleotides read TGTGCCAGCAGCCAAGATTATGGGCAGGGTAGCACCGGGGAGCTGTTTTTT. Protein: CASSQDYGQGSTGELFF.

This clone came up once. The chain is built from TRBV6-5 and TRBJ1-1; D is possibly TRBD1 (6 bases). V lost 10 bases and J 7 bases, leaving 19 bases between the germline ends. The CDR3 loop spans 13 amino acids. Germline V gene sequence: CDR1 MNHEY, CDR2 SVGAGI. The CDR3, as DNA: TGTGCCACACAATACAGGGAAGAGGGTGAAGCTTTCTTT. Amino acids: CATQYREEGEAFF.

The rearrangement uses TRBV7-9 and TRBJ2-1; TRBD2 matches 8 bases. J gave up 3 bases and V 5 bases, and 6 bases lay outside the gene matches. The CDR3 extends over 15 amino acids. Germline assignment: CDR1 SEHNR and CDR2 FQNEAQ (reference sequence). CDR3 DNA sequence: TGTGCCAGCAGCCTAGGACTAGCAGACTACAATGAGCAGTTCTTC. Translation: CASSLGLADYNEQFF.

The chain uses TRBV11-3 and TRBJ1-3; the D gene is possibly TRBD1 (6 bases). The germline V gene encodes CDR1 SGHNT and CDR2 YENEEA. The CDR3 has 13 residues. The V end was cut by 7 bases, the J end by 2 bases, with 9 bases between. CDR3 DNA sequence: TGTGCCAGCACCTGGACAGCTGGAAACACCATATATTTT. Protein: CASTWTAGNTIYF.

The chain joins TRBV29-1 to TRBJ2-1, with 7 bases identical to TRBD2. With V trimmed by 6 bases and J by 6 bases, 8 bases remained unmatched. The CDR3 is made up of 13 amino acids. Germline V gene data show CDR1 as SQVTM and CDR2 as ANQGSEA. The CDR3 sequence: CSVRTRPLNEQFF. CDR3 bases: TGCAGCGTCCGGACTAGGCCACTCAATGAGCAGTTCTTC.

The chain combines TRBV5-6 with TRBJ1-2; 9 bases are shared with TRBD1. Germline V lookup: CDR1 SGHDT, CDR2 YYEEEE. The CDR3 has 15 amino acids. The junction had 7 bases not matched to a gene; V was cut back by 4 bases and J by 3 bases. CDR3 amino acids: CASSPRDRAHYGYTF. CDR3 nucleotide sequence: TGTGCCAGCAGCCCCCGGGACAGGGCACACTATGGCTACACCTTC. The entire variable domain, with the rest obtained from reference TRBV5-6 and TRBJ1-2, is as follows: DAGVTQSPTHLIKTRGQQVTLRCSPKSGHDTVSWYQQALGQGPQFIFQYYEEEERQRGNFPDRFSGHQFPNYSSELNVNALLLGDSALYLCASSPRDRAHYGYTFGSGTRLTVV.

This clone was recorded once. V and J are TRBV28 and TRBJ1-3; 7 bases agree with TRBD1. Losses at the gene ends were 5 bases for V and 2 bases for J; bases not matched to a gene: 3. Looked up from germline, CDR1 is MDHEN and CDR2 is SYDVKM. The CDR3 is 14 amino acids. In DNA, the CDR3 is TGTGCCAGCAGTGCGACAGGGACTGGAAACACCATATATTTT. Protein product: CASSATGTGNTIYF.

This clone has a single count. The V and J genes are TRBV27 and TRBJ1-2, with a tentative D call TRBD1 (5 bases). Germline V lookup: CDR1 MNHEY, CDR2 SMNVEV (reference sequence). The CDR3 consists of 13 residues. The ends were cut back, 6 bases at V and 8 bases at J, with 16 bases in the middle. The chain's CDR3 is CASSQPGFRGYTF. The DNA for the CDR3 is TGTGCCAGCAGCCAACCAGGGTTCCGGGGCTACACCTTC.

The chain joins TRBV27 to TRBJ2-7; no reliable D call. The CDR3 consists of 13 residues. The germline V and J ends were trimmed by 3 bases and 3 bases, with 9 bases remaining between them. Germline-derived CDR1 and CDR2 are MNHEY and SMNVEV (reference sequence). The CDR3 loop is CASSFVQNYEQYF. The CDR3 DNA reads TGTGCCAGCAGTTTCGTACAGAACTACGAGCAGTACTTC.

V is TRBV28 and J is TRBJ1-6; no clear D. Trimming took off 4 bases at V and 3 bases at J, with 10 bases between the two ends. Per germline, CDR1 MDHEN and CDR2 SYDVKM. CDR3 length: 15 residues. The CDR3 bases are TGTGCCAGCAGTTCCGAACACAACTATAATTCACCCCTCCACTTT. Its protein is CASSSEHNYNSPLHF. The whole variable domain, remainder taken from reference TRBV28 and TRBJ1-6, is DVKVTQSSRYLVKRTGEKVFLECVQDMDHENMFWYRQDPGLGLRLIYFSYDVKMKEKGDIPEGYSVSREKKERFSLILESASTNQTSMYLCASSSEHNYNSPLHFGNGTRLTVT.

The J gene is TRBJ1-4, the V gene TRBV24-1, with 10 bases lining up with TRBD1. CDR1 is KGHDR, CDR2 SFDVKD, per germline. The trim removed 8 bases at V and 8 bases at J, leaving 10 bases unmatched. The CDR3 runs to 15 residues. CDR3 amino acids: CATIIRDRGSEKLFF. The CDR3 bases are TGTGCCACCATCATCCGGGACAGGGGTAGCGAAAAACTGTTTTTT.

This chain uses TRBV20-1 with TRBJ2-7; no clear D gene. The germline V gene encodes CDR1 DFQATT and CDR2 SNEGSKA (reference sequence). The V end lost 0 bases, the J end lost 6 bases, and 6 bases lay between the germline ends. The CDR3 sequence is 11 residues long. The CDR3 is CSARELVEQYF. CDR3 DNA: TGCAGTGCTAGAGAGTTAGTCGAGCAGTACTTC.

The CDR3 reads CASRILAGGPISTDTQYF. Written as DNA, the CDR3 is TGCGCCAGCAGGATACTAGCGGGAGGGCCGATAAGCACAGATACGCAGTATTTT. The V gene is TRBV5-1, the J gene TRBJ2-3, with 13 bases identical to TRBD2. Losses at the gene ends were 5 bases for V and 0 bases for J; bases not matched to a gene: 9. Looked up from germline, CDR1 is SGHRS and CDR2 is YFSETQ. This CDR3 has 18 residues.